This T cell receptor beta chain was sequenced for a study of PD-1 blockade in classical Hodgkin lymphoma. Described time point: cycle 4 day 1 (C4D1), after six to seven weeks of nivolumab. The patients all showed relapse after autologous stem cell transplantation, while their brentuximab vedotin exposure varied. Study-wide points: Complete responders' baseline diversity resembled that of newly diagnosed patients. In newly diagnosed patients, baseline TCR diversity was reportedly below that of healthy donors. Those starting nivolumab under 1 year post-ASCT were excluded.

With respect to this clone: Its antigen is currently unknown.

Profiled with immunoSEQ multiplex PCR; TCRdb holds only in-frame clones, not every one. The data show tens of thousands of clones, approximately 70% seen once. The sequenced sample was peripheral blood mononuclear cells (PBMCs), obtained before the fourth cycle of nivolumab. The TCR comes from a human donor with classical Hodgkin lymphoma.

The CDR3 loop reads CASSDSGGAKTQYF. CDR3 in DNA: TGTGCCAGCAGTGACAGCGGGGGGGCGAAGACCCAGTACTTC. The chain has TRBV25-1 and TRBJ2-5; 10 nucleotides align to TRBD2. CDR3 length: 14 amino acids. Trimming cost V 3 bases and J 6 bases; bases outside gene matches: 4. Germline V CDR1 and CDR2: MGHDK, SYGVNS.